Presented here are 31 T cell receptor beta chains from one specimen sequenced in a study of human T cells and chemical hapten exposure. TCRdb reprocessed the RACE reads via MiXCR and lists one record per CDR3 protein. The sample includes about 70,000 distinct CDR3 sequences, about 9% of them seen just once. The time point denotes: patch test 2, 6 weeks after DPC sensitization. Treatment reported: therapeutic diphenylcyclopropenone sensitization with weekly scalp DPC. Here the sequenced sample was whole blood, taken in connection with sensitization to the hapten diphenylcyclopropenone (DPC). The origin of the receptors is a woman aged 45-59 years with alopecia areata. Some clones in this sample may be carry-over from other donors' samples.

This chain uses TRBV29-1 with TRBJ2-7; 7 bases match TRBD2. CDR1 SQVTM and CDR2 ANQGSEA come from the germline V gene. This CDR3 has 13 residues. With 5 bases clipped from V and 1 base from J, the junction kept 5 bases outside the gene matches. The CDR3 here is CSVLGEGSYEQYF. Written as DNA, the CDR3 is TGCAGCGTTTTGGGGGAGGGGTCCTACGAGCAGTACTTC.

In this sample, this clonotype turned up many times. CDR3: CASSLSGRNTEAFF. The CDR3 nucleotides read TGTGCCAGCAGCTTATCAGGCCGGAACACTGAAGCTTTCTTT. The J gene is TRBJ1-1, the V gene TRBV7-9, with no clear D. The germline V gene has CDR1 SEHNR and CDR2 FQNEAQ (reference sequence). This CDR3 is built from 14 residues. The V and J ends lost 2 bases and 1 base respectively, with 8 bases between them.

In this sample, this clonotype turned up a few times. The chain employs TRBV15 and TRBJ2-3; 12 bases align to TRBD2. The CDR3 is made up of 16 amino acids. The ends lost 4 bases at V and 6 bases at J; junction bases unmatched: 8. Germline assignment: CDR1 LNHNV and CDR2 YYDKDF (reference sequence). CDR3 DNA: TGTGCCACCAGCAAGACTAGCGGGGGCCTCCCCGATACGCAGTATTTT. Its protein is CATSKTSGGLPDTQYF.

This clonotype has only a few counts. The chain links TRBV30 to TRBJ2-2, with unresolved D. CDR3 length: 14 amino acids. With 3 bases removed from V and 0 bases from J, the gap between germline ends came to 8 bases. The germline CDR1 and CDR2 sequences are GTSNPN and SVGIG (reference sequence). DNA for the CDR3: TGTGCCTGGAGGACCCACCCGAACACCGGGGAGCTGTTTTTT. Amino acid sequence: CAWRTHPNTGELFF.

CDR3 sequence reads: CSSPRQGYTEAFF. The CDR3 nucleotides read TGCAGCTCGCCTAGACAGGGGTACACTGAAGCTTTCTTT. The gene calls are TRBV29-1 and TRBJ1-1, with TRBD1 matching 8 bases. The CDR3 sequence is 13 residues long. Trimming cost V 8 bases and J 3 bases; bases outside gene matches: 8. From germline, CDR1 is SQVTM and CDR2 ANQGSEA.

J is TRBJ2-5 and V is TRBV6-2 or TRBV6-3, with D hard to call. Germline V gene sequence: CDR1 MNHEY, CDR2 SVGEGT. V dropped 7 bases and J dropped 4 bases, with 19 bases sitting between them. This CDR3 is 15 amino acids long. In nucleotides, the CDR3 is TGTGCCAGCACCTACCCCGGACGTATCACAGAGACCCAGTACTTC. This codes for CASTYPGRITETQYF.

V and J are TRBV29-1 and TRBJ2-1, with 8 bases identical to TRBD2. The germline gives CDR1 SQVTM, CDR2 ANQGSEA. This CDR3 region has 14 residues. V shed 3 bases and J 3 bases; nucleotides not matched to a gene: 4. The chain's CDR3 is CSVEGSGGYNEQFF. CDR3 sequence (DNA): TGCAGCGTTGAGGGGAGCGGGGGCTACAATGAGCAGTTCTTC.

This clonotype came up many times. This chain uses TRBV7-2 with TRBJ1-5; D not certain. V was shortened by 0 bases and J by 7 bases, with 13 bases between the two germline ends. The CDR3 totals 15 residues. CDR1 is SGHTA and CDR2 is FQGNSA in the germline V gene. In nucleotides, the CDR3 is TGTGCCAGCAGCTTAGCGGTTTCAAGCGGACAGCCCCAGCATTTT. It codes for CASSLAVSSGQPQHF.

This clonotype has more than one count but fewer than ten. V is TRBV9 and J is TRBJ1-2, with 7 bases lining up with TRBD1. Trimming at V came to 6 bases and at J to 6 bases, leaving 5 bases not matched to a gene. Per the germline V gene, CDR1 is SGDLS and CDR2 is YYNGEE. This CDR3 is 12 amino acids long. The CDR3 region is CASKGGEDGYTF. The CDR3 DNA follows: TGTGCCAGCAAAGGGGGCGAGGATGGCTACACCTTC.

The chain uses TRBV2 and TRBJ2-6; the D gene is possibly TRBD1 (5 bases). Germline V gene lookup returns CDR1 SNHLY and CDR2 FYNNEI. The V gene lost 2 bases and the J gene lost 2 bases, with 10 bases spanning the gap. The CDR3 sequence is 16 residues long. The CDR3 here is CASSEFRGAGANVLTF. Here the CDR3 DNA reads TGTGCCAGCAGTGAATTTAGGGGCGCTGGGGCCAACGTCCTGACTTTC.

In its sample, this clonotype was seen many times. The chain carries TRBV3-1 and TRBJ2-6; D might be TRBD1 or TRBD2, each matching 5 bases. The germline V gene has CDR1 LGHDT and CDR2 YNNKEL (reference sequence). V was shortened by 0 bases and J by 2 bases, with 11 bases between the two germline ends. The CDR3 extends over 17 amino acids. This CDR3 is CASSQELGVTGANVLTF. CDR3 DNA: TGTGCCAGCAGCCAAGAGCTGGGGGTAACTGGGGCCAACGTCCTGACTTTC.

The chain carries TRBV28 and TRBJ2-1, with 10 bases aligning to TRBD1. Looked up from germline, CDR1 is MDHEN and CDR2 is SYDVKM. The CDR3 sequence is 15 residues long. The ends lost 6 bases at V and 4 bases at J; junction bases unmatched: 6. The CDR3, as DNA: TGTGCCAGCAGCCGACCGGGACAGGGGTACAATGAGCAGTTCTTC. It codes for CASSRPGQGYNEQFF. The full variable domain, in which reference TRBV28 and TRBJ2-1 provide the parts outside the CDR3, is DVKVTQSSRYLVKRTGEKVFLECVQDMDHENMFWYRQDPGLGLRLIYFSYDVKMKEKGDIPEGYSVSREKKERFSLILESASTNQTSMYLCASSRPGQGYNEQFFGPGTRLTVL.

This clonotype was picked up many times. The rearrangement joins TRBV2 to TRBJ1-4; D not resolved. The CDR3 loop spans 15 amino acids. V was cut by 6 bases and J by 8 bases, with 19 bases left in between. The germline CDR1 and CDR2 sequences are SNHLY and FYNNEI. The CDR3 sequence is CASSPLSTVREKLFF. In DNA, the CDR3 is TGTGCCAGCAGCCCCCTTTCCACGGTCCGGGAAAAACTGTTTTTT.

In this sample, this clonotype turned up a few times. This rearrangement joins TRBV4-3 to TRBJ2-2; no clear D. The V gene lost 4 bases and the J gene lost 5 bases, with 5 bases spanning the gap. CDR1 and CDR2 from the germline V gene are LGHNA and YSLEER. This CDR3 comprises 12 residues. CDR3 residues: CASSRITGELFF. The CDR3 DNA is TGCGCCAGCAGCCGCATAACCGGGGAGCTGTTTTTT.

The V and J genes are TRBV6-6 and TRBJ1-4, with 7 bases fitting TRBD1. From germline, CDR1 is MNHNY and CDR2 SVGAGI (reference sequence). This CDR3 has 14 residues. With 10 bases clipped from V and 5 bases from J, the junction kept 10 bases outside the gene matches. The CDR3, as DNA: TGTGCCACCCAATCGGGACAGTCCAATGAAAAACTGTTTTTT. Its translation: CATQSGQSNEKLFF.

The chain is built from TRBV28 and TRBJ1-1; D is possibly TRBD1 (5 bases). Trimming removed 7 bases at V and 6 bases at J, with 24 bases between. The CDR3 has 16 amino acids. Per the germline V gene, CDR1 is MDHEN and CDR2 is SYDVKM. CDR3 amino acids: CASTTPPGQGGPEAFF. The CDR3 DNA reads as TGTGCCAGCACCACACCCCCTGGGCAGGGAGGCCCTGAAGCTTTCTTT.

The chain employs TRBV2 and TRBJ1-5; 8 nucleotides line up with TRBD1. V was clipped by 7 bases and J by 6 bases; unmatched bases: 8. The CDR3 extends over 14 amino acids. Per germline, CDR1 SNHLY and CDR2 FYNNEI. The CDR3 region is CASTLDRGGQPQHF. CDR3 in DNA: TGTGCCAGCACCCTTGACAGGGGAGGTCAGCCCCAGCATTTT.

The sample holds a few counts of this clonotype. The V gene is TRBV4-1, the J gene TRBJ2-1; 9 bases agree with TRBD1. The ends lost 3 bases at V and 1 base at J; junction bases unmatched: 7. The CDR3 contains 17 residues. Per the germline V gene, CDR1 is MGHRA and CDR2 is YSYEKL. In DNA form, the CDR3 reads TGCGCCAGCAGCCAGATGGGAGGACAGGGGTCCTACAATGAGCAGTTCTTC. Amino acids: CASSQMGGQGSYNEQFF.

There are a few counts of this clonotype. V usage is TRBV6-6 and J usage is TRBJ1-1, with TRBD1 as a possible D gene (6 bases). The CDR3 covers 13 residues. Trimming pared 4 bases from V and 6 bases from J, leaving 12 bases between. The germline CDR1 and CDR2 sequences are MNHNY and SVGAGI (reference sequence). CDR3 sequence: CASSFADRSEAFF. For the CDR3, the DNA is TGTGCCAGCAGTTTCGCGGACAGATCTGAAGCTTTCTTT.

The chain joins TRBV29-1 to TRBJ2-5; perhaps D is TRBD1 or TRBD2 (6 bases each). Trimming shortened V by 4 bases and J by 1 base, and 13 bases separated the two germline ends. The CDR3 covers 14 residues. In germline, CDR1 is SQVTM, CDR2 ANQGSEA. CDR3 DNA: TGCAGCGTTGGTCCGGGGGCCATCCAAGAGACCCAGTACTTC. Protein: CSVGPGAIQETQYF. Full variable domain (rest looked up from reference TRBV29-1 and TRBJ2-5): SAVISQKPSRDICQRGTSLTIQCQVDSQVTMMFWYRQQPGQSLTLIATANQGSEATYESGFVIDKFPISRPNLTFSTLTVSNMSPEDSSIYLCSVGPGAIQETQYFGPGTRLLVL.

This clonotype was seen repeatedly, ten times or more. The rearrangement joins TRBV20-1 to TRBJ2-5; tentative D call: TRBD1 (6 bases). V was pared by 6 bases and J by 1 base, with 9 bases between. CDR1 DFQATT and CDR2 SNEGSKA come from the germline V gene (reference sequence). CDR3 length: 12 residues. The CDR3 here is CSATGSQETQYF. In DNA form, the CDR3 reads TGCAGTGCAACAGGGTCCCAAGAGACCCAGTACTTC.

There are many counts of this clonotype. The CDR3 sequence is CASSQGRALDTIYF. CDR3 nucleotides: TGTGCCAGCAGCCAGGGACGGGCACTCGACACCATATATTTT. The chain employs TRBV7-2 and TRBJ1-3; tentative D call: TRBD1 (5 bases). This CDR3 is 14 amino acids long. V dropped 5 bases and J dropped 8 bases, with 16 bases sitting between them. CDR1 is SGHTA and CDR2 is FQGNSA in the germline V gene.

This clonotype has more than one count but fewer than ten. The rearrangement uses TRBV29-1 and TRBJ2-1, with 8 bases matching TRBD2. The trim removed 7 bases at V and 9 bases at J, leaving 17 bases unmatched. The germline gives CDR1 SQVTM, CDR2 ANQGSEA. CDR3 length: 15 residues. CDR3 sequence: CSAVDSGIWGVEQFF. The CDR3 DNA reads as TGCAGCGCAGTCGATAGCGGGATCTGGGGTGTTGAGCAGTTCTTC.

The chain recombines TRBV7-9 with TRBJ2-1; perhaps TRBD2 as D (6 bases). Germline CDR1 reads SEHNR; CDR2 reads FQNEAQ (reference sequence). The CDR3 spans 12 residues. The V end lost 7 bases, the J end lost 5 bases, and 9 bases lay between the germline ends. This CDR3 reads CASTPGDNEQFF. The DNA for the CDR3 is TGTGCCAGCACACCGGGGGACAATGAGCAGTTCTTC.

V gene TRBV19 combines with J gene TRBJ1-2; D is unclear. Germline lookup yields CDR1 LNHDA and CDR2 SQIVND (reference sequence). The V gene lost 0 bases and the J gene lost 8 bases, with 16 bases spanning the gap. There are 15 residues in the CDR3. The CDR3 DNA sequence: TGTGCCAGTAGTATAGAGGGAGGAGTGGTGAGAGGCTACACCTTC. Translating it yields CASSIEGGVVRGYTF.

This clonotype has at least ten counts. The V and J genes are TRBV6-5 and TRBJ1-1, with 8 bases fitting TRBD1. The CDR3 consists of 16 residues. In germline, CDR1 is MNHEY, CDR2 SVGAGI. J lost 6 bases, V lost 0 bases, and 9 bases had no gene match. This chain's CDR3 is CASSYSLDRGYAEAFF. For the CDR3, the DNA is TGTGCCAGCAGTTACTCCCTTGACAGGGGTTACGCTGAAGCTTTCTTT.

This clonotype was seen ten or more times. The V and J genes are TRBV12-3 or TRBV12-4 and TRBJ2-5, with unresolved D. V was cut by 6 bases and J by 6 bases, with 17 bases left in between. CDR3 length: 14 residues. CDR3 sequence reads: CASSTDGTLQTQYF. The CDR3 nucleotides are TGTGCCAGCAGCACGGACGGTACACTCCAGACCCAGTACTTC.

This clonotype has at least ten counts. This chain uses TRBV28 with TRBJ1-1; possible D gene TRBD1, 5 bases. V lost 3 bases, J lost 3 bases, and 23 bases lay in between. This CDR3 region has 18 residues. Germline CDR1 is MDHEN and CDR2 is SYDVKM. The CDR3 nucleotides read TGTGCCAGCAGTTTTAACGTGGGCCCCCTCTGGGGGGACACTGAAGCTTTCTTT. Translated, it gives CASSFNVGPLWGDTEAFF.

The sample holds a few counts of this clonotype. This chain links TRBV5-6 with TRBJ1-4, with D possibly matching TRBD1 (6 bases). The CDR3 is 15 residues long. In germline, CDR1 is SGHDT, CDR2 YYEEEE. Trimming took 3 bases from V and 5 from J, leaving 14 bases between them. DNA of the CDR3: TGTGCCAGCAGCTCATGGGGGGCAGAGAATGAAAAACTGTTTTTT. It yields the protein CASSSWGAENEKLFF.

This clonotype was recorded at least ten times. The J gene is TRBJ1-1, the V gene TRBV7-9; tentative D call: TRBD1 (5 bases). This CDR3 spans 14 amino acids. Germline assignment: CDR1 SEHNR and CDR2 FQNEAQ (reference sequence). Between the trimmed V and J ends, which lost 5 bases and 6 bases, there was a span of 16 bases. The CDR3 DNA reads as TGTGCCAGCAGCGGAGCAGGGATGAGGGCTGAAGCTTTCTTT. Amino acids: CASSGAGMRAEAFF.

This clonotype was seen many times. The rearrangement links TRBV7-9 to TRBJ2-3; TRBD2 matches 9 bases. J lost 4 bases, V lost 4 bases, and 3 bases had no gene match. The CDR3 consists of 14 residues. Germline CDR1 and CDR2: SEHNR and FQNEAQ (reference sequence). CDR3 nucleotides: TGTGCCAGCAGCTCTAGCGGGACCCCAGATACGCAGTATTTT. Residues: CASSSSGTPDTQYF.